The source of this T cell receptor (beta chain) is a study of blood T cell repertoires in COVID-19. In the original analysis: For nucleated cells, counts were estimated from reference gene primer amplification. The data were produced by immunoSEQ multiplex PCR, yet TCRdb's version contains in-frame clones alone and is incomplete. V and J calls and clone size are given by that table; D and trimming were obtained from the DNA. The table includes fewer than 450,000 clones, about 87% detected once. The V gene end was trimmed by 4 bases and the J gene end by 7 bases; junction bases not matched to a gene: 14. The CDR3 consists of 16 residues. From germline, CDR1 is SQVTM and CDR2 ANQGSEA.

This clonotype was sampled from a woman between 50 and 59 years old with COVID-19, enrolled during active disease. The chain couples TRBV29-1 to TRBJ2-2; TRBD1 matches 8 bases. The sample was peripheral blood. The CDR3, as DNA: TGCAGCGTTGTGGGTGGACAGGGCCTAGGTGGCGGGGAGCTGTTTTTT. Translation: CSVVGGQGLGGGELFF.